The T cell receptor beta chain under discussion was sequenced for a study of OX40 agonist ivuxolimab in advanced cancers. Study details: One hepatocellular carcinoma and two cutaneous melanoma patients partially responded.

About this clone: As yet, its antigen is unknown.

Notes on the study in general: Among the least clonally expanded were partial responders at 0.1-3.0 mg/kg.

Profiled with immunoSEQ multiplex PCR; TCRdb holds only in-frame clones, not every one. This table has approximately 120,000 clones, less than 95% appearing once. The material was CD4+ or CD8+ T cells sorted from blood, obtained in a trial of the OX40 agonist ivuxolimab. The sequence derives from an adult with an advanced solid tumor such as melanoma, head and neck, liver or kidney cancer.

The CDR3 is CASGPFPPEELVRHEQYF. The CDR3 nucleotides are TGTGCTAGTGGTCCTTTTCCCCCGGAGGAGCTAGTGCGACACGAGCAGTACTTC. This rearrangement joins TRBV12-5 to TRBJ2-7, with D perhaps matching TRBD2 (5 bases). The CDR3 extends over 18 amino acids. Trimming stripped 5 bases from V and 5 bases from J, with 28 bases between. CDR1 is LGHNT, CDR2 FRNRAP, per germline.